This TCR beta chain was recovered during a study of blood T cell repertoires in COVID-19. This table comes from immunoSEQ multiplex PCR, and its TCRdb copy is limited to in-frame clones, with some not included. The sample consists of 120,000 to 150,000 clones, approximately 86% of them appearing once. The sample consisted of PBMCs or T cells enriched from blood (not recorded which). The receptor's source is a woman between 35 and 50 years old who had recovered from COVID-19.

CDR3 DNA: TGTGCCAGCTCACCAGAGAGGGGGAGCAATCAGCCCCAGCATTTT. Translated, it gives CASSPERGSNQPQHF. This sequence joins TRBV18 and TRBJ1-5, with D perhaps matching TRBD1 (6 bases). Deletions cut 2 bases from V and 1 base from J, with 9 bases between. The CDR3 loop spans 15 amino acids. CDR1 and CDR2 (germline): KGHSH, LQKENI. Drawing the rest from reference TRBV18 and TRBJ1-5, the complete variable domain is NAGVMQNPRHLVRRRGQEARLRCSPMKGHSHVYWYRQLPEEGLKFMVYLQKENIIDESGMPKERFSAEFPKEGPSILRIQQVVRGDSAAYFCASSPERGSNQPQHFGDGTRLSIL.